In its sample, the clone carrying this TCR beta chain was seen many times. Its antigen is not known. The donor population consisted of healthy HIV-negative adults with no recent acute infections or vaccinations. The data were obtained in a study of shared clonotypes between healthy human individuals. J was trimmed by 1 base and V by 0 bases; bases with no gene match: 2. Germline-derived CDR1 and CDR2 are GTSNPN and SVGIG (reference sequence). The CDR3 length is 14 residues. Several immunoSEQ plates held equal portions of the genomic DNA taken from each subset. Profiled with immunoSEQ multiplex PCR; TCRdb holds only in-frame clones, not every one. The table shows 950,000 to 1,100,000 clones, with about 74% occurring only once. Broader study findings: Despite large depth, rarefaction showed incomplete sorted-subset sequencing. Memory subsets had estimated richness that was generally smaller than that of naive subsets.

This receptor was identified in a man between 18 and 29 years old in good health. Sequencing was carried out using memory CD4+ T cells sorted from blood. Documented subset: CD45RA-negative fraction. The gene calls are TRBV30 and TRBJ1-1; 7 positions agree with TRBD1. The CDR3 DNA reads TGTGCCTGGAGTGTTCACAGGGGGAACACTGAAGCTTTCTTT. Translating it yields CAWSVHRGNTEAFF.